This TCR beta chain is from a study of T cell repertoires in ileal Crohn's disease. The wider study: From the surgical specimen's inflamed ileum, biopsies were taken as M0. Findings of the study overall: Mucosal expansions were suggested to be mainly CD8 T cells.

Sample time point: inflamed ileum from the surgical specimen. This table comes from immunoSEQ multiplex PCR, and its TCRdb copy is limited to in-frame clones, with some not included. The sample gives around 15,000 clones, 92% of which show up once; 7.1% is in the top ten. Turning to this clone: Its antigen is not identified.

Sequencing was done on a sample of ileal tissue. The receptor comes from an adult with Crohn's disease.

CDR3 DNA sequence: TGCGCCAGCAGTGAGTCGCCAGGGTCCACTGAAGCTTTCTTT. It codes for CASSESPGSTEAFF. The V and J genes are TRBV10-1 and TRBJ1-1, with TRBD1 as a possible D gene (5 bases). V was pared by 0 bases and J by 4 bases, with 9 bases between. Germline V CDR1 and CDR2: WNHNN, SYGVQD (reference sequence). The CDR3 covers 14 residues.